A selection of T cell receptor beta chains follows, all from one sample in a study of vaccination and CD4 T cells after COVID-19. These receptors lack a known antigen. TCRdb recomputed calls from the PCR reads with MiXCR, one row per CDR3 protein. The data contain 17,000 or so distinct CDR3 sequences, approximately 45% of them singletons. This specimen consisted of CD4+ T cells from blood, cultured in vitro, obtained after SARS-CoV-2 vaccination. The receptors stem from a human donor who had recovered from COVID-19. Both conserved end residues are trimmed from each CDR3. Clone size, where shown, is once, few, many, or a class for clones that have expanded.

TRBJ1-6 TRBV2 once ASIYEQGVNSPLH
TRBJ1-6 TRBV6-1 few ASSNEQRDNSPLH
TRBJ2-4 TRBV14 medium-sized ASSQANIQY
TRBJ2-3 TRBV20-1 few SAGLAGGLDTQY
TRBJ2-7 TRBV19 NA ASSNMDEQY
TRBJ1-5 TRBV14 once ASSQAEQGQPQH
TRBJ2-1 TRBV14 NA ASSQVWGTAYNEQF
TRBJ1-2 TRBV7-2 NA ASSLVGEQGGIYGYT
TRBJ2-2 TRBV28 medium-sized ASSFEAGELF
TRBJ1-5 TRBV6-2/TRBV6-3 NA ASSYLSPGGQPQH
TRBJ2-1 TRBV6-4 NA ASSDSDYNEQF
TRBJ2-1 TRBV20-1 NA SAGGLVGNEQF
TRBJ2-7 TRBV6-5 NA ASSYKPGHRYEQY
TRBJ2-1 TRBV10-1 NA ASSESQGYNEQF
TRBJ2-7 TRBV27 few ASAAQTRGYEQY
TRBJ1-2 TRBV20-1 few SARIQGDGGQGYT
TRBJ2-1 TRBV30 NA AWSVRLSSYNEQF
TRBJ1-2 TRBV29-1 NA SVGSSANYGYT
TRBJ2-2 TRBV19 medium-sized ASRGVRWPLGTGELF
TRBJ1-2 TRBV27 few ASSLSGNYGYT
TRBJ2-1 TRBV28 NA ASSPARGHGNEQF
TRBJ2-5 TRBV5-1 NA ASTQGTGDETQY
TRBJ2-6 TRBV6-1 few ASNRDRAPVSGANVLT
TRBJ2-3 TRBV30 NA AWSAANTDTQY
TRBJ1-4 TRBV15 few ATSRGQLEKLF
TRBJ2-1 TRBV7-9 few ASSVSGTSYNEQF
TRBJ2-6 TRBV9 NA ASSVSGANVLT
TRBJ1-5 TRBV3-1 NA ASSQGGRLGNQPQH
TRBJ1-6 TRBV5-1 NA ASSLDGQGAVSPLH
TRBJ2-1 TRBV6-1 NA ASSPIAGGTDEQF
TRBJ1-1 TRBV6-1 NA ASSYGQGWGTEAF
TRBJ1-2 TRBV20-1 few SASGLGHGYT
TRBJ2-7 TRBV6-2/TRBV6-3 few VSRQSGGYEQY
TRBJ1-1 TRBV7-9 NA ASSYQGGAEAF
TRBJ2-5 TRBV20-1 NA SARDRLAGQETQY
TRBJ1-1 TRBV28 NA ATIPLPGTEAF
TRBJ2-5 TRBV20-1 NA SAETGLKETQY
TRBJ1-4 TRBV28 few ASSPPMGATNEKLF
TRBJ2-3 TRBV7-8 few ASSLDTSGRAGDTQY
TRBJ2-3 TRBV5-4 NA ASSWDSSSTDTQY
TRBJ2-3 TRBV11-2 NA ASSQYTGVTQY